A single sample gave rise to the 3 T cell receptor beta chains below, sequenced in a study of regulatory T cells in long-lasting Graves disease. To make TCR beta libraries, researchers used iRepertoire HTBI primers and Arm-PCR of CDR3 regions. TCRdb called the multiplex PCR reads again in MiXCR, with one record for every CDR3 protein. In the table there are around 420,000 distinct CDR3 sequences, 15% to 18% of which are singletons. Specified time point: newly diagnosed GD, antithyroid drugs for less than 3 months. Following extraction of RNA from PBMCs, that RNA was used to make the TCR library. The source was peripheral blood mononuclear cells (PBMCs), collected at new diagnosis, from a patient treated with antithyroid drugs. These receptors were collected from a female donor with Graves disease.

This clonotype occurred a few times. The rearrangement links TRBV10-3 to TRBJ1-1; no definite D call. Germline assignment: CDR1 ENHRY and CDR2 SYGVKD. Deletions cut 5 bases from V and 1 base from J, with 5 bases between. The CDR3 consists of 12 residues. DNA of the CDR3: TGTGCCATCAGTCGACAGAACACTGAAGCTTTCTTT. It encodes CAISRQNTEAFF.

V and J are TRBV25-1 and TRBJ1-2; the match to TRBD1 covers 10 bases. The germline V gene encodes CDR1 MGHDK and CDR2 SYGVNS. The CDR3 length is 16 residues. The junction had 13 bases not matched to a gene; V was cut back by 6 bases and J by 6 bases. Here the CDR3 reads CASSRGDRGLQDGYTF. The CDR3 coding sequence is TGTGCCAGCAGCCGTGGGGACAGGGGCCTCCAGGATGGCTACACCTTC.

This clonotype has a count of ten or more. The J gene is TRBJ1-1, the V gene TRBV5-1, with D perhaps matching TRBD1 (6 bases). The ends were cut back, 0 bases at V and 3 bases at J, with 18 bases in the middle. The CDR3 has 17 residues. Germline CDR1 and CDR2: SGHRS and YFSETQ. CDR3 nucleotides: TGCGCCAGCAGCTTGGGTTCGTGGGGGGGGCCGGACACTGAAGCTTTCTTT. Its protein is CASSLGSWGGPDTEAFF.